One sample yielded the 27 T cell receptor beta chains listed below, sequenced in a study of T cells expressing NK-cell markers. TCRdb reprocessed the 5' RACE reads, with one entry per CDR3 protein and no DNA. In total, the table holds hundreds of thousands of distinct CDR3 sequences. The sample consisted of blood T cells: a sorted CD56 or NKG2C T cell subset, CD4+ or CD8+ T cells, or bulk PBMC T cells (not recorded which). The receptor source for this set is a woman aged 18 to 75 in good health.

This chain joins TRBV12-3 or TRBV12-4 and TRBJ2-1; absent DNA, TCRdb's TRBD2 call cannot be checked. There are 14 residues in the CDR3. CDR3 region: CASSSLRLANEQFF.

This rearrangement joins TRBV3-1 to TRBJ1-1; with no DNA, the TCRdb D assignment of TRBD1 cannot be verified. There are 13 residues in the CDR3. The germline V gene has CDR1 LGHDT and CDR2 YNNKEL (reference sequence). CDR3 amino acids: CASSLAGPPEAFF.

The rearrangement uses TRBV7-7 and TRBJ2-2; TCRdb lists TRBD2, though no DNA is available to test this call. Germline V gives CDR1 SSHAT, CDR2 FNYEAQ (reference sequence). CDR3 size: 13 residues. The CDR3: CASSWRGTGELFF.

The chain is built from TRBV20-1 and TRBJ2-1. Germline CDR1 DFQATT, CDR2 SNEGSKA (reference sequence). The length of the CDR3 is 11 residues. CDR3 sequence: CSARGASEQFF.

This rearrangement joins TRBV7-2 to TRBJ2-1; without DNA, the TCRdb call of TRBD2 cannot be checked. The CDR3 is 16 residues long. Germline CDR1 reads SGHTA; CDR2 reads FQGNSA. CDR3 region: CASSLLTSPSYNEQFF.

The genes are TRBV14 and TRBJ2-3. CDR3 length equals 13 residues. Germline values: CDR1 SGHDN, CDR2 FVKESK. The CDR3 spells CASSQGAQNTQYF.

The rearrangement links TRBV28 to TRBJ2-7; the TCRdb call, TRBD2, lacks DNA for checking. Germline CDR1 reads MDHEN; CDR2 reads SYDVKM. The CDR3 is 16 amino acids. Here the CDR3 reads CASSRGTSGRNYEQYF.

The J gene is TRBJ1-1, the V gene TRBV12-3 or TRBV12-4; TCRdb gives TRBD1 as the D gene, but with no DNA this cannot be confirmed. The CDR3 spans 14 residues. The CDR3 sequence is CASSPPGRFSEAFF.

This chain uses TRBV20-1 with TRBJ2-3. CDR1 is DFQATT and CDR2 is SNEGSKA in the germline V gene (reference sequence). The CDR3 runs to 12 residues. The CDR3 here is CSATGFGDTQYF.

The chain carries TRBV6-1 and TRBJ1-5; the D call from TCRdb, TRBD1, cannot be confirmed without DNA. The V gene's germline CDR1 is MNHNS and CDR2 SASEGT. The CDR3 sequence is 16 residues long. The CDR3 loop is CASRPGQGGGNQPQHF.

The chain combines TRBV7-2 with TRBJ1-5. Germline CDR1 is SGHTA and CDR2 is FQGNSA. The CDR3 totals 14 residues. The CDR3 loop reads CASSLVGGGQPQHF.

The chain couples TRBV4-2 to TRBJ2-3. Germline CDR1 is LGHNA and CDR2 is YNFKEQ. The CDR3 consists of 15 residues. This CDR3 reads CASSRDSSRPDTQYF.

The chain employs TRBV20-1 and TRBJ2-5; the D call of TRBD2 rests on TCRdb alone, since no DNA is present to check it. The CDR3 is 12 amino acids. Germline V gives CDR1 DFQATT, CDR2 SNEGSKA (reference sequence). The CDR3 sequence: CLRSGKQETQYF.

CDR3 protein: CASSQDGVFGQYF. The chain recombines TRBV4-2 with TRBJ2-7. The CDR3 contains 13 residues. Germline lookup yields CDR1 LGHNA and CDR2 YNFKEQ.

The genes are TRBV4-3 and TRBJ2-2; TCRdb's D call of TRBD2 is untestable without DNA. This CDR3 spans 14 amino acids. From germline, CDR1 is LGHNA and CDR2 YSLEER. CDR3 in amino acids: CASSPGLAGGELFF.

The chain uses TRBV27 and TRBJ2-7. The CDR3 sequence is 13 residues long. Looked up from germline, CDR1 is MNHEY and CDR2 is SMNVEV (reference sequence). The CDR3 here is CASSPRMGYEQYF.

The V call is TRBV15, the J call TRBJ2-1; TCRdb's D gene call, TRBD2, goes unchecked for lack of DNA. The CDR3 totals 15 residues. Germline V gene lookup returns CDR1 LNHNV and CDR2 YYDKDF (reference sequence). CDR3 sequence: CATIKSGGAPNEQFF.

The V call is TRBV19, the J call TRBJ1-2. Germline CDR1 LNHDA, CDR2 SQIVND (reference sequence). The CDR3 contains 12 residues. The CDR3 protein is CASGSGGYGYTF.

The chain employs TRBV6-6 and TRBJ1-5. The CDR3 sequence is 12 residues long. CDR1 is MNHNY and CDR2 is SVGAGI in the germline V gene (reference sequence). The CDR3 is CASTRQNQPQHF.

This chain uses TRBV12-3 or TRBV12-4 with TRBJ1-4; the TCRdb D gene call, TRBD1, has no DNA to confirm it. The CDR3 runs to 14 residues. CDR3 region: CASSGGTRNEKLFF.

The chain has TRBV6-1 and TRBJ1-1. This CDR3 has 13 amino acids. Germline CDR1 MNHNS, CDR2 SASEGT. This chain's CDR3 is CASIGSMNTEAFF.

The CDR3 protein is CASTATTSGGTDTQYF. This chain connects TRBV12-3 or TRBV12-4 to TRBJ2-3; TCRdb's D call, TRBD2, is unchecked because there is no DNA. The CDR3 extends over 16 amino acids.

CDR3 region: CASSSGGGTDTQYF. V and J are TRBV12-3 or TRBV12-4 and TRBJ2-3; as DNA is missing, the TRBD2 call by TCRdb cannot be tested. The CDR3 length is 14 residues.

CDR3 loop: CASSYDQWAGSGDEQFF. The chain uses TRBV6-5 and TRBJ2-1; TCRdb's assignment of TRBD2 cannot be checked, as there is no DNA. The germline gives CDR1 MNHEY, CDR2 SVGAGI. The CDR3 is 17 amino acids.

The V and J genes are TRBV20-1 and TRBJ1-1. The CDR3 consists of 15 residues. CDR1 is DFQATT, CDR2 SNEGSKA, per germline (reference sequence). The CDR3 is CSARDGRRARTEAFF.

The chain employs TRBV7-8 and TRBJ1-3. CDR3 length: 17 residues. CDR1 SGHVS and CDR2 FQNEAQ come from the germline V gene. The chain's CDR3 is CASSLGGWASGGNTIYF.

The chain couples TRBV4-3 to TRBJ2-2; TCRdb gives TRBD2 as the D gene, but with no DNA this cannot be confirmed. This CDR3 has 16 amino acids. Germline lookup yields CDR1 LGHNA and CDR2 YSLEER. The CDR3 sequence: CASSPRLALNTGELFF.